Below, one T cell receptor beta chain is given with its context. The sample belongs to a study of blood T cell repertoires in COVID-19. At the level of the study: Acute-phase and convalescent COVID-19 samples originated in the United States, Italy and Spain. In each case, the material was cDNA or gDNA derived from T cells, B-cell-depleted T cells, or PBMCs.

Trimming at V came to 6 bases and at J to 1 base, leaving 3 bases not matched to a gene. CDR3 length: 15 amino acids. Looked up from germline, CDR1 is SNHLY and CDR2 is FYNNEI. Authors' processing steps: Amplification of reference gene primers was used by the study to estimate nucleated cell counts. TCRdb's copy holds only in-frame clones and misses some; the assay was immunoSEQ multiplex PCR. D and trimming come from the DNA, and the V and J calls and clone size come from that table. The table has 200,000 to 250,000 clones, about 79% seen once; the top ten hold around 9.5%. V gene TRBV2 combines with J gene TRBJ2-2, with TRBD1 matching over 9 bases. Specimen: peripheral blood. The origin of this receptor is a middle-aged man with active or convalescent COVID-19. As DNA, the CDR3 is TGTGCCAGCAGGGGGACAGGGAAGAACACCGGGGAGCTGTTTTTT. Protein: CASRGTGKNTGELFF.